This is a list of T cell receptor beta chains from one sample in a study of blood T cell repertoires in COVID-19. Some clones are missing from TCRdb's copy, which holds only in-frame ones; the method was immunoSEQ multiplex PCR. The sample contains more than 450,000 clones, about nine tenths of which appear only once. Sequenced input: PBMCs or T cells enriched from blood (not recorded which). These TCRs come from a woman younger than 35 who had recovered from COVID-19. CDR3s include the opening cysteine and the closing phenylalanine or tryptophan. A D gene is named only where the DNA matches it firmly. The size of a clone is reported for some rows only, either as once, few or many, or as a class for expanded clones.

D: NA; V: TRBV5-1; size: NA; J: TRBJ2-7; CDR3: CASSLRVTYEQYF; DNA: TGCGCCAGCAGCTTGCGAGTCACCTACGAGCAGTACTTC
D: NA; V: TRBV29-1; size: NA; J: TRBJ1-4; CDR3: CSVRRGEKLFF; DNA: TGCAGCGTTCGGCGGGGGGAAAAACTGTTTTTT
D: TRBD1; V: TRBV7-9; size: NA; J: TRBJ1-2; CDR3: CASSRTGKARGYTF; DNA: TGTGCCAGCAGCCGGACAGGGAAAGCGAGAGGCTACACCTTC
D: NA; V: TRBV6-5; size: NA; J: TRBJ2-1; CDR3: CASSSTGYNEQFF; DNA: TGTGCCAGCAGTTCTACAGGGTACAATGAGCAGTTCTTC
D: TRBD1; V: TRBV3-1/TRBV3-2; size: NA; J: TRBJ1-1; CDR3: CASSPGTVGTEAFF; DNA: TGTGCCAGCAGCCCCGGGACAGTAGGTACTGAAGCTTTCTTT
D: NA; V: TRBV29-1; size: NA; J: TRBJ2-1; CDR3: CSVYLTTTEQFF; DNA: TGCAGCGTTTACCTCACTACGACCGAGCAGTTCTTC
D: NA; V: TRBV18; size: NA; J: TRBJ2-3; CDR3: CASSPLPGVTDTQYF; DNA: TGTGCCAGCTCACCCCTCCCAGGGGTCACAGATACGCAGTATTTT
D: NA; V: TRBV2; size: NA; J: TRBJ2-3; CDR3: CASRDDAGSRYGGVADTQYF; DNA: TGTGCCAGCAGGGACGACGCAGGATCAAGATACGGCGGGGTGGCAGATACGCAGTATTTT
D: NA; V: TRBV29-1; size: NA; J: TRBJ2-1; CDR3: CSVEGRAPGGNNEQFF; DNA: TGCAGCGTTGAAGGAAGGGCCCCCGGAGGGAACAATGAGCAGTTCTTC
D: NA; V: TRBV12-3/TRBV12-4; size: NA; J: TRBJ1-5; CDR3: CASSLEQLGPQHF; DNA: TGTGCCAGCAGTTTAGAACAGTTGGGGCCCCAGCATTTT
D: TRBD1; V: TRBV4-1; size: NA; J: TRBJ2-7; CDR3: CASSSRQGAKPEQYF; DNA: TGCGCCAGCAGCTCCCGACAGGGGGCCAAACCCGAGCAGTACTTC
D: TRBD1; V: TRBV24-1; size: NA; J: TRBJ1-2; CDR3: CATSDTGGANYGYTF; DNA: TGTGCCACCAGTGATACAGGGGGCGCTAACTATGGCTACACCTTC
D: TRBD1; V: TRBV6-4; size: few; J: TRBJ2-7; CDR3: CASSDRPGQGANEQYF; DNA: TGTGCCAGCAGTGACCGACCGGGACAGGGTGCGAACGAGCAGTACTTC
D: NA; V: TRBV30; size: NA; J: TRBJ1-6; CDR3: CAWLPIGGSYNSPLHF; DNA: TGTGCCTGGCTTCCAATCGGGGGCTCCTATAATTCACCCCTCCACTTT
D: TRBD1; V: TRBV2; size: NA; J: TRBJ1-6; CDR3: CASSLTGAYNSPLHF; DNA: TGTGCCAGCAGTTTGACAGGGGCCTATAATTCACCCCTCCACTTT
D: TRBD1; V: TRBV2; size: NA; J: TRBJ1-1; CDR3: CASTGDRNFPEAFF; DNA: TGTGCCAGCACGGGGGACAGAAACTTTCCTGAAGCTTTCTTT
D: NA; V: TRBV11-3; size: NA; J: TRBJ2-1; CDR3: CASSLDGKGVANEQFF; DNA: TGTGCCAGCAGCTTAGATGGAAAGGGGGTAGCCAATGAGCAGTTCTTC
D: NA; V: TRBV3-1/TRBV3-2; size: few; J: TRBJ1-1; CDR3: CASSQARGMEAFF; DNA: TGTGCCAGCAGCCAAGCCCGGGGAATGGAAGCTTTCTTT
D: NA; V: TRBV5-1; size: few; J: TRBJ2-3; CDR3: CASSFASRATDTQYF; DNA: TGCGCCAGCAGCTTCGCCTCCAGGGCCACAGATACGCAGTATTTT
D: NA; V: TRBV2; size: NA; J: TRBJ1-5; CDR3: CASSSTSGSNQPQHF; DNA: TGTGCCAGCAGTTCCACTTCCGGGAGCAATCAGCCCCAGCATTTT
D: TRBD1; V: TRBV7-8; size: NA; J: TRBJ2-7; CDR3: CASSRDRTGGDEQYF; DNA: TGTGCCAGCAGCAGAGACCGAACAGGGGGCGATGAGCAGTACTTC
D: TRBD1; V: TRBV5-1; size: NA; J: TRBJ1-1; CDR3: CASRFDRVNTEAFF; DNA: TGCGCCAGCCGCTTCGACAGGGTGAACACTGAAGCTTTCTTT
D: TRBD1; V: TRBV5-1; size: NA; J: TRBJ2-6; CDR3: CASSFVTGASGANVLTF; DNA: TGCGCCAGCAGCTTCGTGACAGGGGCATCTGGGGCCAACGTCCTGACTTTC
D: TRBD2; V: TRBV7-2; size: NA; J: TRBJ2-1; CDR3: CASSLAQGTSGYNEQFF; DNA: TGTGCCAGCAGCTTAGCACAAGGGACTAGCGGCTACAATGAGCAGTTCTTC
D: NA; V: TRBV19; size: NA; J: TRBJ2-2; CDR3: CASQDTGELFF; DNA: TGTGCCAGCCAGGACACCGGGGAGCTGTTTTTT